This TCR beta chain emerged from a study of cytomegalovirus exposure and HLA in healthy donors (dated by TCRdb to 2016 to 2017). Notes on the research overall: In an earlier analysis of under 600 of the donors, approximately 300 Gb of sequence data and some 100 million unique TCR beta sequences from roughly 180 million T cells were reported. The number of typed donors differed by locus: about 629-630 for A, B, C, DRB1 and DQB1; 522 for DQA1; approximately 610 for DPA1; and 450 to 480 for DPB1. Alongside the repertoire data, information on donor age, sex, ethnicity and CMV serostatus was compiled. The genetic ancestry cluster associated with self-reported Caucasian donors included 65% to 90% of the roughly 400 genotyped donors. Besides the first cohort of 550 to 750 subjects, a separate validation cohort made up of over 95 different subjects was used. An early release that covered approximately 600 HLA-typed donors contained about 300 gigabases of sequencing data and approximately 85 million unique TCR sequences. Because of strong linkage in the cohort, a handful of DR-DQ haplotypes were treated as single units for association and clustering. On average, around 230,000 unique TCR beta nucleotide sequences were sequenced per donor among a few hundred genotyped donors of the cohort, with roughly a sixth of those sequences being non-productive. High-throughput TCR immunosequencing, statistical association of individual TCRs with disease status, and machine learning were combined to predict cytomegalovirus infection status. HLA typing included class I and class II loci at four-digit resolution. An earlier analysis of about 620 of the donors applied high-throughput TCR beta sequencing to assess whether each TCR beta V gene segment acted as functional or pseudogenic. Rather than using new phenotypic data, the later analysis identified candidate immune exposures from TCR beta sequences and from how often those sequences occurred across donors. The study was designed to test whether signatures of past pathogen exposure could be identified by cataloging public T cell receptors. Genome-wide SNP genotypes for about 65% of the roughly 670 donors were used in a later genetic analysis, which treated that subset as a discovery cohort. Every discovery cohort repertoire had been produced on one sequencing platform. The study used immunosequencing to profile the T cell repertoires of several hundred subjects and linked those repertoires to cytomegalovirus serostatus. A later analysis re-examined previously published TCR beta repertoires from more than 550 donors and added high-resolution HLA genotyping to investigate patterns of TCR occurrence. General conclusions and limits of the study: Linkage disequilibrium might explain the correlated functional status among segregating V segments, but an unknown experimental factor could not be excluded. V-gene and J-gene trimming of TCR beta chains was associated with a missense DCLRE1C variant in a later genetic analysis, and the association was replicated in an independent cohort. Because HLA typing was unavailable for some donors at each locus, only the typed subset was used in association tests. While some public TCRs were present in many individuals, most TCR sequences turned up only very rarely across donors. The classifier was reported to diagnose cytomegalovirus status with high specificity and sensitivity in both the original and validation cohorts. A total of fewer than 200 TCR beta chains were listed by the study as associated with cytomegalovirus. A later analysis reported that several top co-occurrence clusters appeared linked to parvovirus B19, influenza, CMV and Epstein-Barr virus. In vitro tests confirmed that a few of the cytomegalovirus-associated TCR beta chains recognize cytomegalovirus antigens. In an earlier analysis of roughly 560 of the donors, most TCR beta V segments were observed in productive rearrangements about 90% or about 30% of the time, broadly matching IMGT annotations. A later analysis found that TCR association rates varied across HLA loci, with DRB1 alleles showing the most associated TCRs and HLA-C alleles the fewest. Roughly uniform sequencing depth across donors was assumed in presence/absence analyses, although this assumption may not hold. Specific HLA alleles were associated with roughly 17,000 TCR beta sequences at a false discovery rate of 0.05 in a later analysis. The cohort was sequenced for TCR beta chains only, and without alpha or paired-chain data the features that could be detected were limited. Some IMGT-functional V segments, including TRBV6-2 and TRBV6-3, could not be distinguished by the 87-base-pair reads and were therefore excluded. Strong co-occurrence of HLA alleles, especially DR and DQ, made assigning TCR associations to individual alleles difficult. A further reported finding was that TCR beta sequences accurately predicted the HLA-A and HLA-B alleles for most subjects in the first cohort. A group of highly shared sequence variants was considered likely to be a technical artifact of the sequencing pipeline. Because counts were too low, fewer than 20 rarely observed V segments, including chromosome 9 orphons, were excluded from the earlier analysis of a few hundred of the donors. A later genetic analysis reported fewer N-insertions in productive TCRs among donors in an Asian-associated ancestry cluster than the roughly 650-donor mean. In a later analysis, HLA-associated TCR beta chains showed more clonal expansion and lower generation probabilities than non-associated chains that were equally common. According to the authors, the approach could potentially be generalized to other disease states and immunological phenotypes. The only immune exposure information available for the cohort was CMV serostatus. A later analysis found that most CMV-associated TCR beta chains appeared HLA-restricted, with HLA associations seemingly driven largely by CMV exposure.

Spanning cysteine to phenylalanine, the CDR3 consists of 17 amino acids. Here the CDR3 DNA is all that survives: 51 bases in frame from base 1. V is trimmed back by 2 bases and J by 1 base, and the junction contains 7 bases that no gene match accounts for. Via the germline V gene, CDR1 is SGHTA and CDR2 FQGNSA. A single count supports this clone. What this receptor recognizes is not known. Per-base qualities were not stored, and no clone one base away is much larger. The cohort was made up of about 670 healthy bone marrow donors. All cohort members were sampled while nominally healthy, although unrecorded immune exposures were likely present. The donor tested CMV seronegative and was one of the 352 seronegative cohort members. Every donor gave a peripheral blood sample, and the peripheral blood mononuclear cells from that sample were used for TCR beta sequencing. Genomic DNA extraction from the blood cell samples was performed with the Qiagen DNeasy Blood Extraction Kit.

Library preparation was by the immunoSEQ multiplex PCR assay. The multiplex PCR relied on a mix of 60 forward primers for TCR Vbeta segments and 13 reverse primers for TCR Jbeta segments. A multiplex PCR assay on genomic DNA amplified the CDR3 region of rearranged TCR beta genes. The Illumina HiSeq System was used to sequence the amplified TCR beta libraries as 87-base-pair reads. The authors' pipeline ran thus. A later analysis tallied tens of millions of unique TCR beta chains across the 700 or so repertoires, and around 12 million of those chains were shared by two or more donors. A nearest-neighbor algorithm error-corrected the raw reads and collapsed the reads into unique sequences, merging closely related sequences to remove PCR and sequencing errors. Alignment of CDR3 sequences to IMGT reference sequences was used to assign V, D and J gene segments. For a sequence to be retained, at least a six-nucleotide match to both a V gene segment and a J gene segment was required. Rearrangements were called productive when the CDR3 lacked stop codons and stayed in frame with V and J; all others were non-productive. Following IMGT convention, CDR3 was defined as the stretch from the second conserved V-encoded cysteine up to the conserved J-encoded phenylalanine. In an earlier analysis of 587 of the donors, sequences lacking an unambiguous match to a single V gene segment were excluded. An earlier analysis of a few hundred of the donors classified V segments as functional when productive rearrangements were above 56.7% and as segregating when the standard deviation between donors was above 5%. A statistical classification framework was developed to diagnose cytomegalovirus status using the catalog of TCR beta chain sequences. V and J gene assignment, in a later analysis, came from comparing TCR nucleotide sequences with IMGT/GENE-DB human TR gene sequences. In a later analysis, CDR3 sequences and most-parsimonious VDJ recombination scenarios were assigned using the TCRdist pipeline. In a later analysis, each TCR beta chain was defined by its CDR3 amino acid sequence together with its V-gene family, and reads lacking a unique V-gene family were excluded. In a later analysis, 550 to 650 highly shared, low-generation-probability nucleotide sequences were removed to address suspected cross-contamination and a sequencing artifact. For each public chain, a later analysis derived a clonal expansion index from normalized ranks of inferred template counts within each repertoire. Generation probabilities in a later analysis came from a VDJ recombination model fitted to out-of-frame rearrangements, and those results were checked against IGoR. Hypergeometric tests were used in a later analysis to score TCR-TCR, TCR-HLA and TCR-CMV co-occurrence, with a repertoire-size bias correction applied to the TCR pairs. False discovery rates were estimated in a later analysis by permuting HLA or CMV assignments 20 times. In a later analysis, co-occurring TCRs were grouped using DBSCAN, with TCRdist sequence similarity added in when clustering inside HLA-allele-positive subsets. For co-occurrence clustering, repertoires with fewer than 30,000 or more than 120,000 public chains were excluded, along with four to six repertoires with anomalous nucleotide sharing. Imported from immuneACCESS, the table was reduced by TCRdb to in-frame sequences with V and J called. These copies leave out some clones; in studies compared against another copy, an unresolved V gene accounts for under half, and the cause of the remainder is not known. The D gene and trimming were derived from the DNA, and the V and J assignments and clone size from that table. This sample holds around 190,000 clones; approximately 85% were observed only once. The top ten clonotypes cover about 2.5% of the sample.

The sequence came from a woman aged 50 to 60 in good health and CMV-seronegative. The chain employs TRBV7-2 and TRBJ2-2; TRBD1 agrees with 7 junctional bases. The sample comprised PBMCs. The DNA sequence follows: TGTGCCAGCAGCTTATACCTCGGACAGGTGAACACCGGGGAGCTGTTTTTT. It codes for CASSLYLGQVNTGELFF.